This T cell receptor (beta chain) was identified in a study of T cells after yellow fever vaccination. Findings and caveats of the study: CD4 and CD8 compartments shared a small share of clonotypes. Weaker, the secondary response peaked sooner, at day 5 versus 15. The booster response re-showed most primary clones: 95% to 96% CD4, around 90% CD8.

CDR1 and CDR2 (germline): SQVTM, ANQGSEA. Trimming took off 4 bases at V and 5 bases at J, with 11 bases between the two ends. The CDR3 has 12 residues. This clonotype was counted at least ten times. Its antigen is undetermined. Via MiXCR, TCRdb re-called the 5' RACE reads, giving one row per CDR3 protein. This sample has roughly 70,000 distinct CDR3 sequences, with roughly 7.7% found just once. This TCR derives from a man aged 25 to 45 who received the YFV17D yellow fever vaccine. The sample in question was CD8+ T cells sorted from PBMCs, obtained on the day of the yellow fever booster vaccination. J is TRBJ2-5 and V is TRBV29-1; D gene ambiguous. DNA of the CDR3: TGCAGCGTTGGCTATCTGGGTGAGACCCAGTACTTC. This sequence encodes CSVGYLGETQYF. Full variable domain (remainder filled in from reference TRBV29-1 and TRBJ2-5): SAVISQKPSRDICQRGTSLTIQCQVDSQVTMMFWYRQQPGQSLTLIATANQGSEATYESGFVIDKFPISRPNLTFSTLTVSNMSPEDSSIYLCSVGYLGETQYFGPGTRLLVL.